The rows below give T cell receptor beta chains drawn from one sample of a study of T cell responses to AZD1222 COVID-19 vaccine. TCRdb's table, derived via immunoSEQ multiplex PCR, lists solely in-frame clones and lacks some. The top ten clones hold about 0.49% of a sample with roughly 180,000 clones, approximately 86% of them seen once. The sequences come from peripheral blood, collected on day 0 of AZD1222 vaccination. Receptors were obtained from an adult in good health. Each CDR3 is given with its conserved first and last residue. The order of the fields is CDR3 protein, CDR3 DNA, V gene, D gene, J gene, clone size. D genes are given only for firm matches. Not all rows give a size; the values are once, few, many and, for expanded clones, a class.

cdr3_aa: CASSSRPSAYGYTF; cdr3_nt: TGTGCCAGCAGTTCTCGACCGTCCGCCTATGGCTACACCTTC; v_call: TRBV28; d_call: NA; j_call: TRBJ1-2; clone_size: NA
cdr3_aa: CASSVNAGAGNEQFF; cdr3_nt: TGTGCCAGCAGCGTAAACGCGGGAGCGGGCAATGAGCAGTTCTTC; v_call: TRBV9; d_call: TRBD2; j_call: TRBJ2-1; clone_size: NA
cdr3_aa: CASSLVGGLGAGELFF; cdr3_nt: TGTGCCAGCAGCTTGGTCGGCGGTCTGGGGGCCGGGGAGCTGTTTTTT; v_call: TRBV5-8; d_call: NA; j_call: TRBJ2-2; clone_size: NA
cdr3_aa: CATRTPGNTIYF; cdr3_nt: TGTGCCACCCGGACCCCTGGAAACACCATATATTTT; v_call: TRBV28; d_call: NA; j_call: TRBJ1-3; clone_size: NA
cdr3_aa: CASSFPGTGELFF; cdr3_nt: TGTGCCAGCAGCTTCCCAGGGACCGGGGAGCTGTTTTTT; v_call: TRBV11-3; d_call: NA; j_call: TRBJ2-2; clone_size: NA
cdr3_aa: CASSLGVSWGYNEQFF; cdr3_nt: TGTGCCAGCAGCTTGGGGGTATCATGGGGGTACAATGAGCAGTTCTTC; v_call: TRBV5-8; d_call: NA; j_call: TRBJ2-1; clone_size: NA
cdr3_aa: CASSLTAGALYNEQFF; cdr3_nt: TGTGCCAGCAGTCTTACCGCGGGGGCCTTATACAATGAGCAGTTCTTC; v_call: TRBV7-8; d_call: NA; j_call: TRBJ2-1; clone_size: NA
cdr3_aa: CASATLGTAYSNQPQHF; cdr3_nt: TGTGCCAGCGCCACCCTTGGGACAGCATATAGCAATCAGCCCCAGCATTTT; v_call: TRBV19; d_call: TRBD1; j_call: TRBJ1-5; clone_size: NA
cdr3_aa: CASSLNGRSPLHF; cdr3_nt: TGTGCCAGCAGTTTAAATGGACGTTCACCCCTCCACTTT; v_call: TRBV12-3/TRBV12-4; d_call: NA; j_call: TRBJ1-6; clone_size: NA
cdr3_aa: CASSQFYRGEQYF; cdr3_nt: TGTGCCAGCAGCCAATTTTATAGGGGCGAGCAGTACTTC; v_call: TRBV14; d_call: NA; j_call: TRBJ2-7; clone_size: NA
cdr3_aa: CASSQVSGNTIYF; cdr3_nt: TGTGCCAGCAGCCAAGTCTCTGGAAACACCATATATTTT; v_call: TRBV3-1/TRBV3-2; d_call: NA; j_call: TRBJ1-3; clone_size: NA
cdr3_aa: CASSQDSFTNEKLFF; cdr3_nt: TGTGCCAGCTCCCAGGACAGTTTTACTAATGAAAAACTGTTTTTT; v_call: TRBV18; d_call: NA; j_call: TRBJ1-4; clone_size: NA
cdr3_aa: CASSLVTRGLPSTDTQYF; cdr3_nt: TGTGCCAGCAGCTTAGTAACGCGGGGGCTCCCTAGCACAGATACGCAGTATTTT; v_call: TRBV7-2; d_call: NA; j_call: TRBJ2-3; clone_size: NA
cdr3_aa: CASSLRTGGVNTEAFF; cdr3_nt: TGTGCCAGCAGCTTGAGGACAGGGGGCGTGAACACTGAAGCTTTCTTT; v_call: TRBV11-3; d_call: TRBD1; j_call: TRBJ1-1; clone_size: NA
cdr3_aa: CASSLGGRTYEQYF; cdr3_nt: TGTGCCAGCAGTTTAGGCGGGAGGACCTACGAGCAGTACTTC; v_call: TRBV28; d_call: TRBD2; j_call: TRBJ2-7; clone_size: once
cdr3_aa: CASSQDVNRGQRDTQYF; cdr3_nt: TGCGCCAGCAGCCAAGATGTTAACAGGGGGCAGAGAGATACGCAGTATTTT; v_call: TRBV4-3; d_call: TRBD1; j_call: TRBJ2-3; clone_size: NA
cdr3_aa: CASRSEGQPQHF; cdr3_nt: TGTGCCAGCAGGTCCGAGGGGCAGCCCCAGCATTTT; v_call: TRBV28; d_call: NA; j_call: TRBJ1-5; clone_size: few
cdr3_aa: CASSLDPGQGNNGYTF; cdr3_nt: TGTGCCAGCAGCCTCGACCCTGGACAGGGTAACAATGGCTACACCTTC; v_call: TRBV3-1/TRBV3-2; d_call: TRBD1; j_call: TRBJ1-2; clone_size: NA
cdr3_aa: CASSEIPLAGEQFF; cdr3_nt: TGTGCCAGCAGTGAAATCCCTTTAGCGGGGGAGCAGTTCTTC; v_call: TRBV6-1; d_call: TRBD2; j_call: TRBJ2-1; clone_size: NA
cdr3_aa: CASRPEGFHPTDTQYF; cdr3_nt: TGTGCCAGCCGCCCCGAAGGCTTCCACCCCACAGATACGCAGTATTTT; v_call: TRBV7-8; d_call: NA; j_call: TRBJ2-3; clone_size: NA
cdr3_aa: CASSIAPPYRPQHF; cdr3_nt: TGTGCCAGTAGTATAGCGCCTCCTTATCGGCCCCAGCATTTT; v_call: TRBV19; d_call: NA; j_call: TRBJ1-5; clone_size: NA
cdr3_aa: CASSQIRGRSGYTF; cdr3_nt: TGTGCCAGCAGCCAGATCAGGGGGAGGTCTGGCTACACCTTC; v_call: TRBV5-4; d_call: TRBD1; j_call: TRBJ1-2; clone_size: NA
cdr3_aa: CAWTRSTNEKLFF; cdr3_nt: TGTGCCTGGACCCGGAGCACTAATGAAAAACTGTTTTTT; v_call: TRBV30; d_call: NA; j_call: TRBJ1-4; clone_size: NA
cdr3_aa: CASSGTERGSNQPQHF; cdr3_nt: TGTGCCAGCAGTGGGACCGAGCGGGGGAGCAATCAGCCCCAGCATTTT; v_call: TRBV6-1; d_call: NA; j_call: TRBJ1-5; clone_size: NA
cdr3_aa: CASSGPGTGGPNYGYTF; cdr3_nt: TGTGCCAGCAGCGGACCGGGGACAGGGGGCCCTAACTATGGCTACACCTTC; v_call: TRBV9; d_call: TRBD1; j_call: TRBJ1-2; clone_size: NA
cdr3_aa: CASSLGERADTQYF; cdr3_nt: TGCGCCAGCAGCCTCGGTGAAAGGGCAGATACGCAGTATTTT; v_call: TRBV4-1; d_call: NA; j_call: TRBJ2-3; clone_size: NA
cdr3_aa: CASQVGGPTTNTGELFF; cdr3_nt: TGTGCCAGCCAGGTGGGGGGGCCCACTACGAACACCGGGGAGCTGTTTTTT; v_call: TRBV9; d_call: NA; j_call: TRBJ2-2; clone_size: NA
cdr3_aa: CASSLAGKNTGELFF; cdr3_nt: TGCGCCAGCAGCTTGGCAGGAAAGAACACCGGGGAGCTGTTTTTT; v_call: TRBV5-1; d_call: NA; j_call: TRBJ2-2; clone_size: NA
cdr3_aa: CASSPLGDYQGAFF; cdr3_nt: TGTGCCAGCAGCCCACTGGGGGACTACCAAGGAGCTTTCTTT; v_call: TRBV3-1/TRBV3-2; d_call: NA; j_call: TRBJ1-1; clone_size: NA
cdr3_aa: CASSGPGTGRTDTQYF; cdr3_nt: TGTGCCAGCAGTGGGCCCGGGACAGGACGCACAGATACGCAGTATTTT; v_call: TRBV25-1; d_call: TRBD1; j_call: TRBJ2-3; clone_size: NA
cdr3_aa: CASSQTAGGVTGELFF; cdr3_nt: TGCGCCAGCAGCCAAACAGCGGGGGGAGTCACCGGGGAGCTGTTTTTT; v_call: TRBV4-3; d_call: TRBD2; j_call: TRBJ2-2; clone_size: NA
cdr3_aa: CAISYATGGTEAFF; cdr3_nt: TGTGCCATCAGTTACGCAACAGGGGGCACTGAAGCTTTCTTT; v_call: TRBV10-3; d_call: TRBD1; j_call: TRBJ1-1; clone_size: NA
cdr3_aa: CASSLTRGPYNEQFF; cdr3_nt: TGTGCTAGCAGCTTAACCCGGGGGCCCTACAATGAGCAGTTCTTC; v_call: TRBV7-7; d_call: NA; j_call: TRBJ2-1; clone_size: NA
cdr3_aa: CASSSGGYGYTF; cdr3_nt: TGTGCCAGCAGTTCAGGGGGCTATGGCTACACCTTC; v_call: TRBV6-5; d_call: TRBD1; j_call: TRBJ1-2; clone_size: NA
cdr3_aa: CASSQGVRETQYF; cdr3_nt: TGTGCCAGCAGCCAAGGGGTTCGGGAGACCCAGTACTTC; v_call: TRBV7-3; d_call: NA; j_call: TRBJ2-5; clone_size: NA
cdr3_aa: CASSPTGPYSSYEQYF; cdr3_nt: TGTGCCAGCTCACCAACAGGGCCCTATAGCTCCTACGAGCAGTACTTC; v_call: TRBV18; d_call: NA; j_call: TRBJ2-7; clone_size: NA
cdr3_aa: CASSGDGAHNSPLHF; cdr3_nt: TGTGCCAGCAGTGGAGATGGGGCGCATAATTCACCCCTCCACTTT; v_call: TRBV2; d_call: NA; j_call: TRBJ1-6; clone_size: NA
cdr3_aa: CASKKGMYGTEAFF; cdr3_nt: TGTGCCAGCAAAAAGGGGATGTACGGCACTGAAGCTTTCTTT; v_call: TRBV2; d_call: NA; j_call: TRBJ1-1; clone_size: once
cdr3_aa: CAWSVDLYGYTF; cdr3_nt: TGTGCCTGGAGTGTGGACCTCTATGGCTACACCTTC; v_call: TRBV30; d_call: NA; j_call: TRBJ1-2; clone_size: few
cdr3_aa: CSIDGNTEAFF; cdr3_nt: TGTTCCATCGACGGGAACACTGAAGCTTTCTTT; v_call: TRBV30; d_call: NA; j_call: TRBJ1-1; clone_size: NA
cdr3_aa: CASSPQSGQLSEKLFF; cdr3_nt: TGTGCCAGCAGCCCCCAATCAGGGCAGTTGAGCGAAAAACTGTTTTTT; v_call: TRBV7-2; d_call: NA; j_call: TRBJ1-4; clone_size: NA
cdr3_aa: CASSQTRAEQFF; cdr3_nt: TGTGCCAGCAGCCAGACTAGAGCTGAGCAGTTCTTC; v_call: TRBV27; d_call: NA; j_call: TRBJ2-1; clone_size: NA
cdr3_aa: CASNPSQLSGREPQYF; cdr3_nt: TGTGCCAGCAACCCCTCCCAACTTAGCGGGAGGGAGCCGCAGTATTTT; v_call: TRBV21-1; d_call: NA; j_call: TRBJ2-3; clone_size: NA
cdr3_aa: CASSDGEVTDTQYF; cdr3_nt: TGTGCCAGCAGTGACGGGGAAGTCACAGATACGCAGTATTTT; v_call: TRBV6-4; d_call: NA; j_call: TRBJ2-3; clone_size: many
cdr3_aa: CASSIGQTGELFF; cdr3_nt: TGTGCCAGCAGCATCGGACAGACCGGGGAGCTGTTTTTT; v_call: TRBV7-9; d_call: NA; j_call: TRBJ2-2; clone_size: NA
cdr3_aa: CASTGEIFSNQPQHF; cdr3_nt: TGTGCCTCGACAGGGGAAATATTTAGCAATCAGCCCCAGCATTTT; v_call: TRBV7-2; d_call: TRBD1; j_call: TRBJ1-5; clone_size: NA
cdr3_aa: CASSASGSSYNEQFF; cdr3_nt: TGTGCTAGCAGCGCCAGCGGGAGCTCCTACAATGAGCAGTTCTTC; v_call: TRBV7-7; d_call: TRBD2; j_call: TRBJ2-1; clone_size: NA
cdr3_aa: CASSIDRRPAYNEQFF; cdr3_nt: TGTGCCAGTAGTATAGATCGGCGACCTGCCTACAATGAGCAGTTCTTC; v_call: TRBV19; d_call: NA; j_call: TRBJ2-1; clone_size: NA
cdr3_aa: CAWGPGLQVGNTIYF; cdr3_nt: TGTGCCTGGGGCCCAGGGTTGCAGGTTGGAAACACCATATATTTT; v_call: TRBV30; d_call: NA; j_call: TRBJ1-3; clone_size: NA
cdr3_aa: CASSSPGRNQPQHF; cdr3_nt: TGTGCCAGCAGTTCACCGGGCCGCAATCAGCCCCAGCATTTT; v_call: TRBV28; d_call: NA; j_call: TRBJ1-5; clone_size: NA
cdr3_aa: CASSSTGGLYNEQFF; cdr3_nt: TGTGCCAGCAGCTCGACAGGGGGGCTATACAATGAGCAGTTCTTC; v_call: TRBV7-9; d_call: TRBD1; j_call: TRBJ2-1; clone_size: NA
cdr3_aa: CASSILQGNTEAFF; cdr3_nt: TGTGCCAGTAGTATTTTACAGGGGAACACTGAAGCTTTCTTT; v_call: TRBV19; d_call: NA; j_call: TRBJ1-1; clone_size: few
cdr3_aa: CSASGTFGTGELFF; cdr3_nt: TGCAGCGCCTCCGGGACATTCGGCACCGGGGAGCTGTTTTTT; v_call: TRBV29-1; d_call: NA; j_call: TRBJ2-2; clone_size: NA
cdr3_aa: CASSSSGTGRNTQYF; cdr3_nt: TGTGCCAGCAGTTCATCCGGGACGGGGCGAAATACGCAGTATTTT; v_call: TRBV27; d_call: NA; j_call: TRBJ2-3; clone_size: NA
cdr3_aa: CASSRQGTGEKLFF; cdr3_nt: TGTGCCAGCAGCCGACAGGGGACGGGTGAAAAACTGTTTTTT; v_call: TRBV27; d_call: TRBD1; j_call: TRBJ1-4; clone_size: NA
cdr3_aa: CASTAGTQPQHF; cdr3_nt: TGTGCCAGCACCGCAGGGACTCAGCCCCAGCATTTT; v_call: TRBV6-5; d_call: NA; j_call: TRBJ1-5; clone_size: NA
cdr3_aa: CASSRMVYNEQFF; cdr3_nt: TGCGCCAGCAGCCGAATGGTATACAATGAGCAGTTCTTC; v_call: TRBV4-1; d_call: NA; j_call: TRBJ2-1; clone_size: NA
cdr3_aa: CASERRVGETQYF; cdr3_nt: TGTGCCAGCGAACGGCGGGTCGGAGAGACCCAGTACTTC; v_call: TRBV6-5; d_call: NA; j_call: TRBJ2-5; clone_size: NA